This TCR beta chain is drawn from a study of patients and donors after allogeneic stem cell transplantation. TCRdb re-called the RT-PCR reads through MiXCR, storing one row per CDR3 protein. The sample lists more than 850,000 distinct CDR3 sequences, 18% seen once, with around 6% in the top ten. Germline lookup yields CDR1 LGHNA and CDR2 YSLEER. The CDR3 covers 17 residues. Unmatched junction bases numbered 4, after V lost 0 bases and J lost 4 bases. A few counts support this clonotype. This rearrangement joins TRBV4-3 to TRBJ2-2; 11 nucleotides align to TRBD2. The receptor comes from a human donor who was either an allogeneic HSCT recipient or a stem cell or donor lymphocyte infusion donor (not recorded which). It is not recorded whose cells these are; they may come from a transplant donor. Sequencing was performed on blood, either unsorted or a sorted T cell fraction (not recorded which). This CDR3 is CASSQDGLAGGTGELFF. The DNA of the CDR3 is TGCGCCAGCAGCCAAGATGGTCTAGCGGGGGGCACCGGGGAGCTGTTTTTT.